This T cell receptor (beta chain) is from a study of CD8 T cells in Susac syndrome. The multiple sclerosis controls, all treatment-naive patients, had relapsing-remitting disease that was stable or active. Random hexamers were used to reverse transcribe an amount of about 0.45 to 1 ug RNA. Across 54 Vbeta and 13 Jbeta, TCR beta CDR3 was amplified with immunoSEQ multiplex PCR. Using its own MiXCR run on the immunoSEQ multiplex PCR reads, TCRdb lists one record per CDR3 protein. The data contain some 450,000 distinct CDR3 sequences, more than 80% of them seen just once; the ten biggest clones take up approximately 0.12%. This CDR3 comprises 13 residues. Per germline, CDR1 MNHEY and CDR2 SMNVEV (reference sequence). V lost 4 bases and J 1 base, leaving 6 bases between the germline ends.

The rearrangement uses TRBV27 and TRBJ2-3; tentatively, D is TRBD1 or TRBD2 (5 bases each). The sequence was collected from a human donor with multiple sclerosis. Sequencing input: CD8+ T cells from PBMCs. The CDR3 nucleotides are TGTGCCAGCAGTTGGGACGGCACAGATACGCAGTATTTT. It specifies CASSWDGTDTQYF.